Listed below are T cell receptor beta chains from one sample, sequenced in a study of cytomegalovirus exposure and HLA in healthy donors. Produced via immunoSEQ multiplex PCR; TCRdb's table is partial and in-frame only. The sample gives about 140,000 clones, around 73% of which show up once; 1% to 1.5% is in the top ten. The sample taken for sequencing was PBMCs. Every receptor here comes from a woman aged 40 to 55 in good health and CMV-seronegative. The CDR3 runs from the conserved cysteine through the conserved F or W. Each record gives: D gene, V gene, clone size, J gene, CDR3 length, CDR3 DNA, CDR3 protein. D genes are given only for firm matches. Clone size is stated in some rows and not others, as once, few, many or a class when expanded.

TRBD2,TRBV6-6,.,TRBJ2-7,15,TGTGCCAGCAGCCACGCTAGCGGTGTCTCCTACGAGCAGTACTTC,CASSHASGVSYEQYF
.,TRBV5-1,once,TRBJ2-4,14,TGCGCCAGCAGCCCACAGGGCCTCAAAAACATTCAGTACTTC,CASSPQGLKNIQYF
.,TRBV19,.,TRBJ1-2,14,TGTGCCAGTACCCCGGGAGGGACCAACTATGGCTACACCTTC,CASTPGGTNYGYTF
TRBD2,TRBV6-6,.,TRBJ2-1,15,TGTGCCAGCACCACAGGGCTAGCGGGGGGTAATGAGCAGTTCTTC,CASTTGLAGGNEQFF
.,TRBV6-6,.,TRBJ1-1,14,TGTGCCAGCAGTTACTCGAGGAGAAACACTGAAGCTTTCTTT,CASSYSRRNTEAFF
TRBD2,TRBV7-9,.,TRBJ2-1,13,TGTGCCAGTAGCGGGGGGTCCTACAATGAGCAGTTCTTC,CASSGGSYNEQFF
TRBD2,TRBV19,.,TRBJ2-1,15,TGTGCCAGTAGTTACAGCGGGGGCCCTTACAATGAGCAGTTCTTC,CASSYSGGPYNEQFF
.,TRBV7-2,once,TRBJ1-5,16,TGTGCCAGCAGCTTAGTGGCGACAGGAGGAAATCAGCCCCAGCATTTT,CASSLVATGGNQPQHF
.,TRBV5-1,.,TRBJ2-5,15,TGCGCCAGCAGCTTGGGGGGACACTTCCAAGAGACCCAGTACTTC,CASSLGGHFQETQYF
.,TRBV4-1,.,TRBJ1-5,18,TGCGCCAGCACCCCCACGGTGGTTCTTTGGTATGGCAATCAGCCCCAGCATTTT,CASTPTVVLWYGNQPQHF
.,TRBV19,few,TRBJ1-4,15,TGTGCCAGTACAGAAGGAAGAACAGCTAATGAAAAACTGTTTTTT,CASTEGRTANEKLFF
.,TRBV5-1,.,TRBJ2-2,15,TGCGCCAGCAGCTTACAGGGTGAAGGTACCGGGGAGCTGTTTTTT,CASSLQGEGTGELFF
.,TRBV6-5,few,TRBJ2-5,13,TGTGCCAGCAGGAAAGCAGTACAGGAGACCCAGTACTTC,CASRKAVQETQYF
.,TRBV5-4,.,TRBJ1-2,12,TGTGCCAGCAGCTTGAATTACGGTGGGCACACCTTC,CASSLNYGGHTF
.,TRBV5-1,.,TRBJ1-4,14,TGCGCCAGCAGCTTGGGACAGACGAATGAAAAACTGTTTTTT,CASSLGQTNEKLFF
TRBD1,TRBV5-1,few,TRBJ1-4,14,TGCGCCAGCAGACAGGGGGCTCATAATGAAAAACTGTTTTTT,CASRQGAHNEKLFF
.,TRBV7-9,.,TRBJ2-1,13,TGTGCCAGCAGCCCCACATCGACTAATGAGCAGTTCTTC,CASSPTSTNEQFF
.,TRBV5-1,.,TRBJ2-2,15,TGCGCCAGCAGCTTTGGCGGGATTAACACCGGGGAGCTGTTTTTT,CASSFGGINTGELFF
.,TRBV5-1,.,TRBJ1-1,14,TGCGCCAGCAGCTTCGGGATGGTTGGCACTGAAGCTTTCTTT,CASSFGMVGTEAFF
.,TRBV7-6,.,TRBJ2-5,17,TGTGCCAGCAGCTTAACTAGCCCCGGGACGGGGAAAGAGACCCAGTACTTC,CASSLTSPGTGKETQYF
.,TRBV6-1,.,TRBJ1-3,14,TGTGCCAGCAGCGGCGGGACTCTTCTAAACACCATATATTTT,CASSGGTLLNTIYF
.,TRBV4-2,.,TRBJ1-1,15,TGTGCCAGCAGCCAAGACGGGACACCAAGGCAGGAAGCTTTCTTT,CASSQDGTPRQEAFF
TRBD1,TRBV27,.,TRBJ1-2,13,TGTGCCAGCAGTTTATCCCTGACAGGGGGCTACACCTTC,CASSLSLTGGYTF
TRBD1,TRBV2,few,TRBJ1-2,15,TGTGCCAGCAGGACAACAGGGACAGTCCTCGGCGGCTACACCTTC,CASRTTGTVLGGYTF
TRBD1,TRBV7-2,.,TRBJ1-2,14,TGTGCCAGCAGCTTAGGGACAGGGGAGACTGGCTACACCTTC,CASSLGTGETGYTF
TRBD2,TRBV5-1,few,TRBJ2-3,17,TGCGCCAGCAGCTCGGGACTAGCGGGGTATAGCACAGATACGCAGTATTTT,CASSSGLAGYSTDTQYF
.,TRBV14,.,TRBJ1-5,13,TGTGCCAGCAGCGTGTATAGCAATCAGCCCCAGCATTTT,CASSVYSNQPQHF
.,TRBV19,few,TRBJ2-6,16,TGTGCCAGCTTTGACGGAGATCCCTCTGGGGCCAACGTCCTGACTTTC,CASFDGDPSGANVLTF
.,TRBV5-4,once,TRBJ1-2,14,TGTGCCAGCAGCTTCCAGGGGCCTATCTATGGCTACACCTTC,CASSFQGPIYGYTF
.,TRBV2,once,TRBJ2-7,17,TGTGCCAGCAGTGGAACCAATTCAGGGTCGTCTCGGTACGAGCAGTACTTC,CASSGTNSGSSRYEQYF
.,TRBV9,.,TRBJ1-2,12,TGTGCCAGCAGCTCAGGCTCGTATGGCTACACCTTC,CASSSGSYGYTF
.,TRBV5-1,few,TRBJ1-3,15,TGCGCCAGCAGCCGAGGGCAGCCCTCTGGAAACACCATATATTTT,CASSRGQPSGNTIYF
.,TRBV4-1,few,TRBJ1-6,15,TGCGCCAGCAGCCAAGCTGACGCGGGGGGTTCACCCCTCCACTTT,CASSQADAGGSPLHF
.,TRBV27,few,TRBJ1-1,13,TGTGCCAGCAGTTTTTGGCAGAACACTGAAGCTTTCTTT,CASSFWQNTEAFF
.,TRBV13,.,TRBJ2-1,11,TGTGCCAGCAGCCAGGCGAATGAGCAGTTCTTC,CASSQANEQFF
TRBD1,TRBV19,.,TRBJ1-6,14,TGTGCCAGTAGTATTGACAGGGGTTCGTCACCCCTCCACTTT,CASSIDRGSSPLHF
.,TRBV15,.,TRBJ1-1,15,TGTGCCACCAGCAGAGATTCTCAGGGGTGGACGGAAGCTTTCTTT,CATSRDSQGWTEAFF